This paragraph reports one T cell receptor beta chain. Its antigen remains unknown. Amplification used 60 Vbeta primers and 13 Jbeta primers. The assay was immunoSEQ multiplex PCR, and TCRdb's table has in-frame clones only and misses some. The sample records some 120,000 clones, 75% to 85% being singletons. These data are taken from a study of cytomegalovirus exposure and HLA in healthy donors. Study outcomes and limitations: Prior analysis indicated that the majority of TCR beta V segments exhibited productivity approximately 87% or approximately 30% of the time.

V shed 4 bases, J shed 3 bases, and the junction held 17 bases outside the gene matches. The germline V gene encodes CDR1 SEHNR and CDR2 FQNEAQ (reference sequence). The CDR3 has 19 residues. Sequenced input: PBMCs. The V call is TRBV7-9, the J call TRBJ2-2; TRBD1 matches 7 bases. The TCR comes from a man aged 25-40 years in good health and CMV-seronegative. The CDR3 region has the DNA TGTGCCAGCAGCTATAGGCAGGGGGATTTTCTGGTGGACACCGGGGAGCTGTTTTTT. It specifies CASSYRQGDFLVDTGELFF.